This T cell receptor beta chain was profiled in a study of OX40 agonist ivuxolimab in advanced cancers. Data came from immunoSEQ multiplex PCR; TCRdb stores just in-frame clones and leaves some out. The table lists about 37,000 clones, over 80% of them singletons, with less than 45% in the top ten. Germline CDR1 and CDR2: SGHVS and FNYEAQ. V lost 6 bases to trimming and J lost 4 bases; unmatched junction nucleotides: 4. This CDR3 spans 14 amino acids. Material: CD4+ or CD8+ T cells sorted from blood, obtained in a trial of the OX40 agonist ivuxolimab. V is TRBV7-6 and J is TRBJ2-5, with TRBD2 matching 11 bases. The sequence was collected from an adult with an advanced solid tumor such as melanoma, head and neck, liver or kidney cancer. The CDR3 DNA sequence: TGTGCCAGCAGGTCCCTAGCGGGAGGAGAGACCCAGTACTTC. Translation: CASRSLAGGETQYF.